This paragraph reports one TCR beta chain. This sample is part of a study of CD8 T cells in Susac syndrome. The authors reverse transcribed roughly 0.5 to 1 ug RNA with random hexamers. MiXCR, run by TCRdb on the immunoSEQ multiplex PCR reads, gives a single entry per CDR3 protein. Among about 80,000 distinct CDR3 sequences, 90% to 95% were seen once, and the ten largest hold under 0.6%. Trimming removed 1 base from V and 7 bases from J, with 11 bases in between. The CDR3 covers 13 residues. Germline CDR1 reads SGHTA; CDR2 reads FQGNSA. Sample: CD8+ T cells from PBMCs. This sequence was found in a human donor with multiple sclerosis. V usage is TRBV7-2 and J usage is TRBJ2-7; D possibly corresponds to TRBD2 (5 bases). The CDR3 bases are TGTGCCAGCAGCTTAGGAGGGAATTGGGAGCAGTACTTC. It encodes CASSLGGNWEQYF.